These 25 T cell receptor beta chains originate from one sample sequenced in a study of CD8 T cells in ankylosing spondylitis. TCRdb independently ran MiXCR on the 5' RACE reads; one entry per CDR3 protein. The sample has 380,000 or so distinct CDR3 sequences, approximately 22% seen once. Sequences were obtained from blood, either unsorted or a sorted T cell fraction (not recorded which). These receptors originate from a male donor with ankylosing spondylitis or in good health (not recorded which).

V gene TRBV12-3 or TRBV12-4 combines with J gene TRBJ1-2; D gene uncertain. This CDR3 is 14 amino acids long. Trimming pared 1 base from V and 7 bases from J, leaving 13 bases between. The CDR3 DNA follows: TGTGCCAGCAGTTTAGGCGTTCGGGTTCCTGGCTACACCTTC. This gives the protein CASSLGVRVPGYTF.

This chain uses TRBV12-3 or TRBV12-4 with TRBJ2-2; no clear D. Trimming took off 8 bases at V and 7 bases at J, with 11 bases between the two ends. The CDR3 is 12 residues long. CDR3 residues: CASCGRIGELFF. The CDR3 DNA reads as TGTGCCAGCTGTGGACGGATCGGGGAGCTGTTTTTT.

This chain connects TRBV5-6 to TRBJ2-3; possible D gene TRBD2, 5 bases. The CDR3 runs 14 residues. The germline V gene encodes CDR1 SGHDT and CDR2 YYEEEE. V was shortened by 0 bases and J by 4 bases, with 9 bases between the two germline ends. Here the CDR3 DNA reads TGTGCCAGCAGCTTGGCGGGGTCTCCAGATACGCAGTATTTT. Translation: CASSLAGSPDTQYF.

This clonotype came up a few times. Here the CDR3 reads CASTGTGTDYEQYF. In DNA, the CDR3 is TGCGCCAGCACCGGGACAGGGACGGACTACGAGCAGTACTTC. The chain carries TRBV5-1 and TRBJ2-7, with 9 bases lining up with TRBD1. After removal of 6 bases from V and 3 bases from J, the junction contained 7 bases not matched to a gene. Germline CDR1 is SGHRS and CDR2 is YFSETQ. This CDR3 contains 14 residues. The entire variable domain, with the rest obtained from reference TRBV5-1 and TRBJ2-7, is as follows: KAGVTQTPRYLIKTRGQQVTLSCSPISGHRSVSWYQQTPGQGLQFLFEYFSETQRNKGNFPGRFSGRQFSNSRSEMNVSTLELGDSALYLCASTGTGTDYEQYFGPGTRLTVT.

The sample holds a few counts of this clonotype. The J gene is TRBJ2-7, the V gene TRBV7-9; 10 nucleotides align to TRBD2. The CDR3 consists of 17 residues. With V trimmed by 1 base and J by 0 bases, 6 bases remained unmatched. Germline-derived CDR1 and CDR2 are SEHNR and FQNEAQ (reference sequence). CDR3 loop: CASSLVGTSVSSYEQYF. The CDR3 DNA is TGTGCCAGCAGCTTAGTGGGGACTAGCGTTAGCTCCTACGAGCAGTACTTC.

The chain carries TRBV4-2 and TRBJ2-7, with D perhaps matching TRBD2 (5 bases). The germline V gene encodes CDR1 LGHNA and CDR2 YNFKEQ. The CDR3 extends over 13 amino acids. The V end was cut by 4 bases, the J end by 7 bases, with 14 bases between. In DNA form, the CDR3 reads TGTGCCAGCAGCCTCTTAAAGACGGGGGAGCAGTACTTC. Translated: CASSLLKTGEQYF.

This clonotype was recorded a few times. The rearrangement joins TRBV20-1 to TRBJ2-5, with a possible D match to TRBD1 (5 bases). The CDR3 sequence is 13 residues long. Trimming shortened V by 4 bases and J by 5 bases, and 14 bases separated the two germline ends. Germline V gives CDR1 DFQATT, CDR2 SNEGSKA (reference sequence). CDR3 in amino acids: CSATSRTYETQYF. CDR3 DNA sequence: TGCAGTGCTACATCCCGGACATACGAGACCCAGTACTTC.

The chain uses TRBV4-1 and TRBJ2-7; TRBD2 agrees at 8 bases. Germline-derived CDR1 and CDR2 are MGHRA and YSYEKL. V dropped 5 bases and J dropped 0; count of bases not matched to a gene: 6. The CDR3 contains 15 residues. CDR3 protein: CASSEQRGSSYEQYF. CDR3 DNA: TGCGCCAGCAGCGAACAGCGGGGGTCCTCCTACGAGCAGTACTTC.

CDR3 nucleotide sequence: TGCAGCGTTGAAGACGGGGGTGAGGGCTACGAGCAGTACTTC. Translation: CSVEDGGEGYEQYF. V is TRBV29-1 and J is TRBJ2-7, with D possibly being TRBD2 (6 bases). The germline V gene has CDR1 SQVTM and CDR2 ANQGSEA. The germline V and J ends were trimmed by 0 bases and 3 bases, with 12 bases remaining between them. The CDR3 sequence is 14 residues long.

This clonotype was observed a few times. The V gene is TRBV7-9, the J gene TRBJ2-1, with 7 positions matching TRBD1. The CDR3 is 15 residues long. Trimming took 5 bases from V and 5 from J; bases not matched to a gene: 9. Germline V lookup: CDR1 SEHNR, CDR2 FQNEAQ (reference sequence). CDR3: CASSASGTDHNEQFF. CDR3 nucleotide sequence: TGTGCCAGCAGCGCTTCCGGGACAGACCACAATGAGCAGTTCTTC.

The chain joins TRBV12-3 or TRBV12-4 to TRBJ2-1; 9 nucleotides match TRBD1. The length of the CDR3 is 16 residues. The V gene end was trimmed by 6 bases and the J gene end by 6 bases; junction bases not matched to a gene: 12. The CDR3 nucleotides are TGTGCCAGCAGGAGAATCGGGACAGGGTTTCCCAATGAGCAGTTCTTC. Protein product: CASRRIGTGFPNEQFF.

The rearrangement uses TRBV7-9 and TRBJ2-7; D unresolved. V was clipped by 5 bases and J by 4 bases, with 15 bases between them. The germline CDR1 and CDR2 sequences are SEHNR and FQNEAQ (reference sequence). This CDR3 is 14 amino acids long. DNA of the CDR3: TGTGCCAGCAGCCCCAACTTGGGGAATTACGAGCAGTACTTC. Translated: CASSPNLGNYEQYF. The complete variable domain, with remaining parts taken from reference TRBV7-9 and TRBJ2-7, reads DTGVSQNPRHKITKRGQNVTFRCDPISEHNRLYWYRQTLGQGPEFLTYFQNEAQLEKSRLLSDRFSAERPKGSFSTLEIQRTEQGDSAMYLCASSPNLGNYEQYFGPGTRLTVT.

This clonotype was observed many times. The chain couples TRBV3-1 to TRBJ2-7, with no clear D. The CDR3 runs to 13 residues. The V end was cut by 1 base, the J end by 4 bases, with 8 bases between. CDR1 LGHDT and CDR2 YNNKEL come from the germline V gene (reference sequence). The CDR3 nucleotides are TGTGCCAGCAGCCAAGGAATCGGTTACGAGCAGTACTTC. As protein: CASSQGIGYEQYF.

The V call is TRBV11-2, the J call TRBJ2-1; D possibly matches TRBD1 or TRBD2 (5 bases each). This CDR3 is built from 16 residues. Germline V gene lookup returns CDR1 SGHAT and CDR2 FQNNGV. V lost 4 bases to trimming and J lost 1 base, with 14 bases between them. CDR3 protein: CASSSMDWGSYNEQFF. The CDR3 DNA reads as TGTGCCAGCAGCTCAATGGACTGGGGGTCCTACAATGAGCAGTTCTTC.

The rearrangement uses TRBV12-3 or TRBV12-4 and TRBJ1-5; tentative D call: TRBD1 (6 bases). Deletions cut 6 bases from V and 10 bases from J, with 22 bases between. The CDR3 has 15 amino acids. The CDR3 loop is CASSRGDGTIKPQHF. The DNA of the CDR3 is TGTGCCAGCAGCCGCGGGGACGGGACAATCAAACCCCAGCATTTT.

Notes on this clonotype: Germline is not matched at one junction end, which may reflect a read error. The rearrangement joins TRBV9 to TRBJ2-3; TRBD2 might be the D (6 bases). The CDR3 is made up of 17 amino acids. Germline CDR1 and CDR2: SGDLS and YYNGEE. The CDR3 loop is CASSESPSGTSTDMQYF. Here the CDR3 DNA reads TGTGCCAGCAGCGAGTCCCCGTCGGGAACTAGCACAGATATGCAGTATTTT.

The chain combines TRBV6-1 with TRBJ2-1; 8 bases align to TRBD1. Germline loops: CDR1 MNHNS, CDR2 SASEGT. The CDR3 loop spans 15 amino acids. J gave up 4 bases and V 3 bases, and 5 bases lay outside the gene matches. CDR3 nucleotides: TGTGCCAGCAGTGAGACAGGGGAAGGGTACAATGAGCAGTTCTTC. As protein: CASSETGEGYNEQFF.

J is TRBJ1-4 and V is TRBV7-8; 8 bases agree with TRBD1. The V segment lost 1 base and the J segment 8 bases; nucleotides outside the gene matches: 12. CDR1 SGHVS and CDR2 FQNEAQ come from the germline V gene. This CDR3 is 17 amino acids long. The CDR3 DNA follows: TGTGCCAGCAGCTTAGTCGGGACAGGAATTTCGGACGAAAAACTGTTTTTT. As protein: CASSLVGTGISDEKLFF.

This clonotype has only a few counts. The chain recombines TRBV5-1 with TRBJ2-4; no clear D. V was cut by 6 bases and J by 2 bases, with 9 bases left in between. Germline loops: CDR1 SGHRS, CDR2 YFSETQ. This CDR3 has 13 amino acids. CDR3 bases: TGCGCCAGCACAAACTCAACCAAAAACATTCAGTACTTC. Translated: CASTNSTKNIQYF.

The chain employs TRBV15 and TRBJ2-5; 8 bases line up with TRBD1. The CDR3 is 15 amino acids. The V gene's germline CDR1 is LNHNV and CDR2 YYDKDF (reference sequence). With V trimmed by 0 bases and J by 6 bases, 6 bases remained unmatched. Here the CDR3 DNA reads TGTGCCACCAGCAGAGATCGCCAGGGGGCAAAGACCCAGTACTTC. It yields the protein CATSRDRQGAKTQYF.

This clonotype showed up just a few times. The chain joins TRBV12-3 or TRBV12-4 to TRBJ1-5, with 7 positions matching TRBD1. V dropped 4 bases and J dropped 0; count of bases not matched to a gene: 9. This CDR3 contains 17 residues. This CDR3 reads CASSSGQGGYSNQPQHF. The CDR3, as DNA: TGTGCCAGCAGTTCCGGGCAGGGGGGGTATAGCAATCAGCCCCAGCATTTT.

This clonotype was recorded a few times. The rearrangement links TRBV7-9 to TRBJ2-7, with TRBD1 identical over 8 bases. The CDR3 loop spans 14 amino acids. V was pared by 1 base and J by 6 bases, with 5 bases of the junction left unmatched. Germline loops: CDR1 SEHNR, CDR2 FQNEAQ (reference sequence). The CDR3 reads CASSLVDRVPEQYF. DNA for the CDR3: TGTGCCAGCAGCTTAGTGGACAGGGTCCCCGAGCAGTACTTC.

This clonotype was recorded a few times. The V call is TRBV7-6, the J call TRBJ2-7; the D is unclear. The CDR3 extends over 15 amino acids. The germline V and J ends were trimmed by 2 bases and 0 bases, with 11 bases remaining between them. Per the germline V gene, CDR1 is SGHVS and CDR2 is FNYEAQ. The CDR3 reads CASSLNVGGSYEQYF. The CDR3 bases are TGTGCCAGCAGCTTAAATGTGGGCGGCTCCTACGAGCAGTACTTC.

There are many counts of this clonotype. This chain links TRBV29-1 with TRBJ2-1, with a possible D match to TRBD2 (7 bases). V gave up 5 bases and J gave up 7 bases, with 30 bases separating them. This CDR3 is 18 amino acids long. Germline V gene data show CDR1 as SQVTM and CDR2 as ANQGSEA. The CDR3 reads CSVWTLIGQRGGQNEQFF. The CDR3 nucleotides are TGCAGCGTTTGGACCCTCATTGGTCAAAGGGGGGGCCAAAATGAGCAGTTCTTC.

The V call is TRBV24-1, the J call TRBJ2-2; TRBD1 or TRBD2 may be the D gene (5 bases each). Germline CDR1 and CDR2: KGHDR and SFDVKD. The CDR3 sequence is 16 residues long. V lost 1 base and J 8 bases, leaving 16 bases between the germline ends. The CDR3 DNA follows: TGTGCCACCAGTGATTTCTCGGCCGCAGAGGGGGGGGAGCTGTTTTTT. This gives the protein CATSDFSAAEGGELFF.